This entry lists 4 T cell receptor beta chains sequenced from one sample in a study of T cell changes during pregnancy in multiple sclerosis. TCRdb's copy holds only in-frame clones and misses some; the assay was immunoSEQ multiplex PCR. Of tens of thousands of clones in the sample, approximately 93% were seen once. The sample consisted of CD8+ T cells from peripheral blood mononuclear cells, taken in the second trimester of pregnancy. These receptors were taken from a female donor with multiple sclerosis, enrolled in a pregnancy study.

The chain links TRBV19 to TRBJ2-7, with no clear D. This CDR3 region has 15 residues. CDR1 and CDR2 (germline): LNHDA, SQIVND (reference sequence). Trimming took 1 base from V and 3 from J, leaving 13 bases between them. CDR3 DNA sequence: TGTGCCAGTAGTATAGCGCCGGCAGGCCTCTACGAGCAGTACTTC. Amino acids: CASSIAPAGLYEQYF.

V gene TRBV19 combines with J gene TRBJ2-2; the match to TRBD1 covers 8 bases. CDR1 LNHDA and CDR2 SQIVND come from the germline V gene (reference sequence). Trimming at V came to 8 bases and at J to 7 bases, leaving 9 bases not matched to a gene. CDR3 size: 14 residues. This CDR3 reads CASDPGQGGGELFF. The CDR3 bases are TGTGCCAGTGATCCCGGACAGGGAGGCGGGGAGCTGTTTTTT.

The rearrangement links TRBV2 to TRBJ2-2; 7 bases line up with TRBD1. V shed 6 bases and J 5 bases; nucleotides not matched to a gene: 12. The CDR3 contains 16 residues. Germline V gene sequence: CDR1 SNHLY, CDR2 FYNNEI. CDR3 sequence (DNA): TGTGCCAGCAGAGCTCTCAGGGGGTGGGAGACCGGGGAGCTGTTTTTT. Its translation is CASRALRGWETGELFF.

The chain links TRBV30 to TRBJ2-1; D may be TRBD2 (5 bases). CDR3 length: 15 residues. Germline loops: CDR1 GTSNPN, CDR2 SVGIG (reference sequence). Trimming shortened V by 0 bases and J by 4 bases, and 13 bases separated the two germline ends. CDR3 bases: TGTGCCTGGAGTGTTCTCAGCGGAGATTACAATGAGCAGTTCTTC. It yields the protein CAWSVLSGDYNEQFF.